These 6 T cell receptor beta chains share one sample of origin, sequenced in a study of cytomegalovirus exposure and HLA in healthy donors. The data were produced by immunoSEQ multiplex PCR, yet TCRdb's version contains in-frame clones alone and is incomplete. The sample shows 150,000 or so clones, roughly 89% of them seen only once. The sample taken for sequencing was PBMCs. Receptor source: a woman younger than 35 in good health and CMV-seronegative.

This chain uses TRBV14 with TRBJ1-1, with D hard to call. The ends were cut back, 4 bases at V and 4 bases at J, with 13 bases in the middle. CDR3 length: 14 residues. Germline V CDR1 and CDR2: SGHDN, FVKESK. CDR3 nucleotide sequence: TGTGCCAGCAGCCCAGTGGAGAGCCTCACTGAAGCTTTCTTT. It yields the protein CASSPVESLTEAFF. The complete variable domain, with remaining parts taken from reference TRBV14 and TRBJ1-1, reads EAGVTQFPSHSVIEKGQTVTLRCDPISGHDNLYWYRRVMGKEIKFLLHFVKESKQDESGMPNNRFLAERTGGTYSTLKVQPAELEDSGVYFCASSPVESLTEAFFGQGTRLTVV.

The chain recombines TRBV5-1 with TRBJ2-1; TRBD2 aligns across 14 bases. V lost 5 bases, J lost 10 bases, and 5 bases stayed unmatched. This CDR3 has 14 residues. The germline CDR1 and CDR2 sequences are SGHRS and YFSETQ. The CDR3 region has the DNA TGCGCCAGCAGGAGGGGACTAGCGGGGGCCGAGCAGTTCTTC. Its protein product is CASRRGLAGAEQFF.

This chain connects TRBV6-5 to TRBJ2-7; D may be TRBD2 (5 bases). Looked up from germline, CDR1 is MNHEY and CDR2 is SVGAGI. The CDR3 totals 13 residues. The ends were cut back, 7 bases at V and 2 bases at J, with 12 bases in the middle. CDR3 in DNA: TGTGCCAGCACCCCCGGGGATCCCTACGAGCAGTACTTC. Protein: CASTPGDPYEQYF.

J is TRBJ1-2 and V is TRBV6-6; 7 bases fit TRBD1. Per the germline V gene, CDR1 is MNHNY and CDR2 is SVGAGI (reference sequence). This CDR3 spans 14 amino acids. The ends lost 6 bases at V and 4 bases at J; junction bases unmatched: 8. The CDR3: CASRPDRDFYGYTF. The CDR3 region has the DNA TGTGCCAGCAGGCCCGACAGGGACTTCTATGGCTACACCTTC.

The rearrangement joins TRBV5-1 to TRBJ1-2; no firm D call. Germline-derived CDR1 and CDR2 are SGHRS and YFSETQ. The V and J ends lost 3 bases and 8 bases respectively, with 11 bases between them. This CDR3 region has 12 residues. The CDR3 bases are TGCGCCAGCAGCTGGGCCTTCGAAGGCTACACCTTC. Protein sequence: CASSWAFEGYTF.

V and J are TRBV13 and TRBJ2-1; 8 bases fit TRBD1. This CDR3 comprises 14 residues. After removal of 4 bases from V and 7 bases from J, the junction contained 6 bases not matched to a gene. Germline V gives CDR1 PRHDT, CDR2 FYEKMQ (reference sequence). CDR3 protein: CASSYRGDRNEQFF. The DNA for the CDR3 is TGTGCCAGCAGCTACAGGGGGGACCGGAATGAGCAGTTCTTC.